Each of the 15 T cell receptor beta chains below was sequenced from the same sample in a study. Treg sorting used a CD4+CD25+CD127-/low gate. TCRdb redid the calling of the 5' RACE reads with MiXCR, one entry per CDR3 protein. The data show more than 7,500 distinct CDR3 sequences, under 40% seen once. Sequenced input: Tregs sorted from blood. These receptors came from a female donor with breast cancer.

In its sample, this clonotype ranks as medium-sized (0.01 to 0.1%). The gene calls are TRBV28 and TRBJ2-7, with D hard to call. Germline values: CDR1 MDHEN, CDR2 SYDVKM. Trimming removed 2 bases at V and 5 bases at J, with 7 bases between. The CDR3 length is 12 residues. This CDR3 is CASSLAWDEQYF. The CDR3 DNA follows: TGTGCCAGCAGTTTAGCTTGGGACGAGCAGTACTTC.

The chain combines TRBV18 with TRBJ1-1; no reliable D call. The CDR3 consists of 13 residues. Trimming took 3 bases from V and 1 from J, leaving 6 bases between them. The germline V gene has CDR1 KGHSH and CDR2 LQKENI. CDR3 amino acids: CASSPAGNTEAFF. For the CDR3, the DNA is TGTGCCAGCTCACCTGCAGGGAACACTGAAGCTTTCTTT. Full variable domain (rest looked up from reference TRBV18 and TRBJ1-1): NAGVMQNPRHLVRRRGQEARLRCSPMKGHSHVYWYRQLPEEGLKFMVYLQKENIIDESGMPKERFSAEFPKEGPSILRIQQVVRGDSAAYFCASSPAGNTEAFFGQGTRLTVV.

V gene TRBV5-6 combines with J gene TRBJ2-7; no reliable D call. There are 15 residues in the CDR3. Germline-derived CDR1 and CDR2 are SGHDT and YYEEEE. Trimming removed 3 bases from V and 9 bases from J, with 22 bases in between. CDR3 loop: CASSSKYSGRARQYV. The CDR3 DNA reads as TGTGCCAGCAGCTCTAAATATTCCGGACGCGCACGGCAGTACGTC.

A few counts support this clonotype. This chain uses TRBV5-1 with TRBJ2-1; TRBD2 matches at 7 bases. The germline V gene has CDR1 SGHRS and CDR2 YFSETQ. The CDR3 is made up of 15 amino acids. Trimming took 2 bases from V and 1 from J; bases not matched to a gene: 3. The CDR3 protein is CASSLWTSSYNEQFF. DNA for the CDR3: TGCGCCAGCAGCTTATGGACTAGTTCCTACAATGAGCAGTTCTTC.

There are a few counts of this clonotype. The chain combines TRBV2 with TRBJ2-3, with D maybe TRBD1 (6 bases). The CDR3 loop spans 16 amino acids. Germline CDR1 reads SNHLY; CDR2 reads FYNNEI. V lost 6 bases to trimming and J lost 0 bases, with 16 bases between them. Here the CDR3 reads CASSNLDSPSTDTQYF. The CDR3 coding sequence is TGTGCCAGCAGCAATCTGGACAGCCCTAGCACAGATACGCAGTATTTT. Supplemented by reference TRBV2 and TRBJ2-3, the full variable domain reads EPEVTQTPSHQVTQMGQEVILRCVPISNHLYFYWYRQILGQKVEFLVSFYNNEISEKSEIFDDQFSVERPDGSNFTLKIRSTKLEDSAMYFCASSNLDSPSTDTQYFGPGTRLTVL.

CDR3 sequence: CSAVHAGTLQETQYF. The CDR3 DNA sequence: TGCAGTGCTGTACACGCCGGGACTCTACAAGAGACCCAGTACTTC. The chain has TRBV20-1 and TRBJ2-5; tentative D call: TRBD2 (6 bases). CDR1 is DFQATT, CDR2 SNEGSKA, per germline (reference sequence). V was cut by 5 bases and J by 2 bases, with 18 bases left in between. The CDR3 extends over 15 amino acids.

This clonotype was seen a few times. The chain has TRBV5-1 and TRBJ2-5; the D is unclear. With 3 bases removed from V and 1 base from J, the gap between germline ends came to 4 bases. The CDR3 extends over 12 amino acids. Germline V CDR1 and CDR2: SGHRS, YFSETQ. The CDR3 bases are TGCGCCAGCAGCTCGGTCCAAGAGACCCAGTACTTC. Protein product: CASSSVQETQYF.

The chain carries TRBV6-6 and TRBJ1-2; 9 bases agree with TRBD1. CDR1 MNHNY and CDR2 SVGAGI come from the germline V gene (reference sequence). The J segment lost 3 bases and the V segment lost 6 bases, leaving 5 bases of the junction unmatched. The CDR3 has 14 amino acids. CDR3 coding DNA: TGTGCCAGCAGCCGGGGACAGGGTGACTATGGCTACACCTTC. Its protein product is CASSRGQGDYGYTF.

The chain carries TRBV6-5 and TRBJ1-5; 9 nucleotides match TRBD1. This CDR3 contains 15 residues. Germline V gives CDR1 MNHEY, CDR2 SVGAGI. After removal of 2 bases from V and 2 bases from J, the junction contained 1 base not matched to a gene. CDR3 amino acids: CASSYGTGRNQPQHF. The CDR3 DNA reads TGTGCCAGCAGTTACGGGACAGGGCGCAATCAGCCCCAGCATTTT.

This clonotype rates as medium-sized (0.01 to 0.1%). V usage is TRBV4-1 and J usage is TRBJ1-2, with D uncertain. The CDR3 runs to 12 residues. Germline V lookup: CDR1 MGHRA, CDR2 YSYEKL. V lost 8 bases and J 3 bases, leaving 10 bases between the germline ends. The CDR3: CASEGSDYGYTF. The CDR3 DNA reads as TGCGCCAGCGAAGGGTCCGACTATGGCTACACCTTC.

The J gene is TRBJ1-6, the V gene TRBV5-4; D is undetermined. The CDR3 has 17 amino acids. The germline V gene has CDR1 SGHNT and CDR2 YYREEE (reference sequence). With 3 bases removed from V and 6 bases from J, the gap between germline ends came to 19 bases. CDR3 amino acids: CASSSSSGYLGNSPLHF. Here the CDR3 DNA reads TGTGCCAGCAGCTCATCCAGCGGGTATCTGGGTAATTCACCCCTCCACTTT. The full variable domain, completed using reference TRBV5-4 and TRBJ1-6, is ETGVTQSPTHLIKTRGQQVTLRCSSQSGHNTVSWYQQALGQGPQFIFQYYREEENGRGNFPPRFSGLQFPNYSSELNVNALELDDSALYLCASSSSSGYLGNSPLHFGNGTRLTVT.

As regards this clonotype: This may be a read error, as it is one base from a much larger clone. This rearrangement joins TRBV3-1 to TRBJ2-1; possible D gene TRBD2, 6 bases. The germline gives CDR1 LGHDT, CDR2 YNNKEL (reference sequence). Trimming removed 5 bases from V and 9 bases from J, with 23 bases in between. The CDR3 has 16 amino acids. DNA of the CDR3: TGTGCCAGCAGCTTCCGGGACGGGGGTCCTGGAGGTGAGCAGTTCTTC. As protein: CASSFRDGGPGGEQFF.

Relative to its sample, this clonotype is medium-sized. The chain carries TRBV20-1 and TRBJ2-1; TRBD2 matches at 10 bases. Germline CDR1 reads DFQATT; CDR2 reads SNEGSKA (reference sequence). This CDR3 is built from 13 residues. Germline trimming cut 3 bases from V and 7 bases from J; bases unmatched to any gene: 3. DNA for the CDR3: TGCAGTGCTAGTGCTAGCGGGAGTAATGAGCAGTTCTTC. It encodes CSASASGSNEQFF.

Within the sample, this clonotype is medium-sized. The genes are TRBV20-1 and TRBJ1-2, with D unresolved. Trimming shortened V by 2 bases and J by 9 bases, and 19 bases separated the two germline ends. Germline lookup yields CDR1 DFQATT and CDR2 SNEGSKA (reference sequence). This CDR3 spans 14 amino acids. This chain's CDR3 is CSARFEGIRFSYTF. The CDR3 nucleotides read TGCAGTGCTAGATTTGAGGGAATTAGGTTTAGCTACACCTTC.

In regard to this clonotype: This could be a read error, since a much larger clone is one nucleotide away. The J gene is TRBJ2-5, the V gene TRBV3-1; tentative D call: TRBD1 (6 bases). The ends were cut back, 1 base at V and 6 bases at J, with 9 bases in the middle. CDR1 and CDR2 (germline): LGHDT, YNNKEL (reference sequence). CDR3 size: 13 residues. The CDR3 protein is CASSQGQEKTQYF. Here the CDR3 DNA reads TGTGCCAGCAGCCAAGGACAGGAAAAGACCCAGTACTTC.